This T cell receptor beta chain was profiled in a study of CD8+ T cells in alopecia areata. Study background: Patients received oral tofacitinib, 5 to 10 mg twice daily, for moderate-to-severe alopecia areata.

This CDR3 is built from 11 residues. Deletions cut 3 bases from V and 5 bases from J, with 4 bases between. Germline CDR1 DFQATT, CDR2 SNEGSKA (reference sequence). After isolation, RNA underwent reverse transcription to generate cDNA as the sequencing template. Clones were sequenced by immunoSEQ multiplex PCR, and TCRdb holds only the in-frame ones, with some missing. The sample lists under 300,000 clones, about 60% occurring once. The treatment here: oral pan-JAK inhibitor, 5-10 mg twice daily. As regards this clone: Other DNA sequences from this sample encode an identical CDR3 as well.

The sample consisted of CD4+ T cells sorted from blood, taken around week 52, from a patient treated with tofacitinib. The chain is built from TRBV20-1 and TRBJ2-2; D not resolved. The sequence was collected from a human donor with alopecia areata. Here the CDR3 reads CSARRTGELFF. CDR3 DNA: TGCAGTGCTAGGAGAACCGGGGAGCTGTTTTTT.